This T cell receptor beta chain was captured by sequencing in a study of blood T cell repertoires in COVID-19. At the level of the study: COVID-19 samples, acute and convalescent, were from the United States, Italy and Spain. In each case, the material was cDNA or gDNA derived from T cells, B-cell-depleted T cells, or PBMCs.

V was trimmed by 11 bases and J by 6 bases, leaving 18 bases between them. This CDR3 spans 13 amino acids. Germline values: CDR1 KGHDR, CDR2 SFDVKD. Authors' processing steps: Amplification with reference gene primers provided the estimates of nucleated cell counts. Clones were read by immunoSEQ multiplex PCR, and TCRdb kept only the in-frame ones, dropping some. V and J calls and clone size are as listed in that table; D and trimming were resolved from the DNA. Of under 250,000 clones detected, 80% to 85% appear once; the ten largest clones hold 1.5% to 1.9%. The chain joins TRBV24-1 to TRBJ1-2; D ambiguous. Input material: peripheral blood. The clonotype comes from a woman in her 40s who had recovered from COVID-19. The CDR3 spells CAIRSDNGDGYTF. The CDR3 DNA sequence: TGTGCCATCAGATCTGACAACGGCGATGGCTACACCTTC.